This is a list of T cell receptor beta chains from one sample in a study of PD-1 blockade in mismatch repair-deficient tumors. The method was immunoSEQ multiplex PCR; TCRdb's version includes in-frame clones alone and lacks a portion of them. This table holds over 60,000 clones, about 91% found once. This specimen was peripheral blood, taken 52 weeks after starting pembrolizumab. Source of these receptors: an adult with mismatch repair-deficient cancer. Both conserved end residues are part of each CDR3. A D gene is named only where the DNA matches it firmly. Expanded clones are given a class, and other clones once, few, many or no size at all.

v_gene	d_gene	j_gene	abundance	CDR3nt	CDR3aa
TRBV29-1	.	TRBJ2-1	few	TGCAGCGTTGAAAAGGGGTTAGCACGCCAGCAGTTCTTC	CSVEKGLARQQFF
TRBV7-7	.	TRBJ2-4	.	TGTGCTAGCAGATCCCAGGGTTCCCAAAAGATGGCCAAAAACATTCAGTACTTC	CASRSQGSQKMAKNIQYF
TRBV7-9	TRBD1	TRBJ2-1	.	TGTGCCAGCAGCTTAGGACAGGGCGCCTACAATGAGCAGTTCTTC	CASSLGQGAYNEQFF
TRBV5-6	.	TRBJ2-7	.	TGTGCCAGCAGCTCAGGACGGGAAAACTCCTACGAGCAGTACTTC	CASSSGRENSYEQYF
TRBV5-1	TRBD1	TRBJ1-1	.	TGCGCCAGCAGTCTCGTACAGGGGTTGGGTGGAGCTTTCTTT	CASSLVQGLGGAFF
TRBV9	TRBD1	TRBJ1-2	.	TGTGCCAGCAGCGTAGAGGGACAGGGGGCGCGAGGCTATGGCTACACCTTC	CASSVEGQGARGYGYTF
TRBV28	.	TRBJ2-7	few	TGTGCCAGCAGTCCTAGGGATTACGAGCAGTACTTC	CASSPRDYEQYF
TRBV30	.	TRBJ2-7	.	TGTGCCTGGAGTGTACGAGACTACGAGCAGTACTTC	CAWSVRDYEQYF
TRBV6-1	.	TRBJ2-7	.	TGTGCCAGCAGTGAAGATACAGGCGATTCCTACGAGCAGTACTTC	CASSEDTGDSYEQYF
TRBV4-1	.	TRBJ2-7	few	TGCGCCAGCAGCCAAGGGTCCAACTACGAGCAGTACTTC	CASSQGSNYEQYF
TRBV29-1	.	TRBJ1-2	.	TGCAGCGTTGAAGTTTTGATAGACAGATCAGTGGGGGGCTACACCTTC	CSVEVLIDRSVGGYTF
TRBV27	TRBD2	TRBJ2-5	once	TGTGCCAGCAGCCCTACTAGCGGGAGTACAGAGACCCAGTACTTC	CASSPTSGSTETQYF
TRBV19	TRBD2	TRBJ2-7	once	TGTGCCAGTAGTATAGCGGGAGGTCCTACCTACGAGCAGTACTTC	CASSIAGGPTYEQYF
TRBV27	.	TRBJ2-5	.	TGTGCCACCAGTTTATCGGACAGCCGGACCCAGTACTTC	CATSLSDSRTQYF
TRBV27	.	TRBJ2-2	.	TGTGCCAGCGGGTCCCAGGGCGGGGAGCTGTTTTTT	CASGSQGGELFF
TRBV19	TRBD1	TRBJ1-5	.	TGTGCCAGTACCGGGACAGGGGACAATCAGCCCCAGCATTTT	CASTGTGDNQPQHF
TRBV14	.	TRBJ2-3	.	TGTGCCAGCAGCCAAGCGCTTGCCAACCCTAGCACAGATACGCAGTATTTT	CASSQALANPSTDTQYF